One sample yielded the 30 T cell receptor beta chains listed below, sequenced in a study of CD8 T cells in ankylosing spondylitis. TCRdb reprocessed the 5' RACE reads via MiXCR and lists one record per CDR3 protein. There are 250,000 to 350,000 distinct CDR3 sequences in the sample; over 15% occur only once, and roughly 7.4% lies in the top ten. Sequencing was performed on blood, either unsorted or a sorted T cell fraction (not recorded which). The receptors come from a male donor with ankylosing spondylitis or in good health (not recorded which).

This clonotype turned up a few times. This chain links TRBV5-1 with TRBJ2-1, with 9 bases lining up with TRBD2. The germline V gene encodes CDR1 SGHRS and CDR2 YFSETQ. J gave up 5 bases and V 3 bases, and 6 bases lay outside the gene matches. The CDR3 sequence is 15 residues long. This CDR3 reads CASSSEGLANNEQFF. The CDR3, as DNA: TGCGCCAGCAGCTCAGAAGGACTAGCGAACAATGAGCAGTTCTTC.

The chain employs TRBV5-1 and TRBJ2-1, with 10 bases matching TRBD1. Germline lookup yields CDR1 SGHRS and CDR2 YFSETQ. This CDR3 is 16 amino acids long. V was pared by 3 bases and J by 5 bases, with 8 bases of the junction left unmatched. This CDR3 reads CASSYAPGQGNNEQFF. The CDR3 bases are TGCGCCAGCAGCTACGCACCGGGACAGGGGAACAATGAGCAGTTCTTC. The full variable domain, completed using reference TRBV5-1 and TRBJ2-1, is KAGVTQTPRYLIKTRGQQVTLSCSPISGHRSVSWYQQTPGQGLQFLFEYFSETQRNKGNFPGRFSGRQFSNSRSEMNVSTLELGDSALYLCASSYAPGQGNNEQFFGPGTRLTVL.

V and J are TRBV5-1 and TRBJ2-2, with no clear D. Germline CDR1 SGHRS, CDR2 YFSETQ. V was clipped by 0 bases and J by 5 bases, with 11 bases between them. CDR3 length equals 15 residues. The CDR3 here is CASSLVVTTTGELFF. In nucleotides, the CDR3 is TGCGCCAGCAGCTTGGTGGTAACCACTACCGGGGAGCTGTTTTTT.

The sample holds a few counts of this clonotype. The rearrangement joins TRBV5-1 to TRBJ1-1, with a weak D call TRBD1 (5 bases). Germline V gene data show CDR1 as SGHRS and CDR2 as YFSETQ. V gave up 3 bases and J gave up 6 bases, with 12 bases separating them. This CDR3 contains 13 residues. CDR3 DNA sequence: TGCGCCAGCAGCTCCCTTGGGGACCCTGAAGCTTTCTTT. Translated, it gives CASSSLGDPEAFF.

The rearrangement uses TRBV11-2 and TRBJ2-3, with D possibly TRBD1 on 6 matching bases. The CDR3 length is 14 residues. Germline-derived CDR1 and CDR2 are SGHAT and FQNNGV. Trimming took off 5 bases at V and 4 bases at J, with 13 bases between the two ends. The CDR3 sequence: CASSTSQGSDTQYF. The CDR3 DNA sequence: TGTGCCAGCAGCACCTCACAGGGATCAGATACGCAGTATTTT.

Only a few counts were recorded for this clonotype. This chain's CDR3 is CASSPLGGDTQYF. The CDR3 nucleotides are TGTGCCAGCAGTCCCCTGGGGGGTGATACGCAGTATTTT. This chain links TRBV12-3 or TRBV12-4 with TRBJ2-3, with a weak D call TRBD2 (6 bases). V lost 5 bases and J lost 6, with 12 bases in between. This CDR3 has 13 amino acids.

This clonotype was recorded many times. CDR3: CASRFSRDTEAFF. CDR3 coding DNA: TGCGCCAGCAGATTTAGTAGGGACACTGAAGCTTTCTTT. The chain has TRBV5-1 and TRBJ1-1, with unresolved D. The germline CDR1 and CDR2 sequences are SGHRS and YFSETQ. This CDR3 is 13 amino acids long. V lost 5 bases and J 3 bases, leaving 11 bases between the germline ends.

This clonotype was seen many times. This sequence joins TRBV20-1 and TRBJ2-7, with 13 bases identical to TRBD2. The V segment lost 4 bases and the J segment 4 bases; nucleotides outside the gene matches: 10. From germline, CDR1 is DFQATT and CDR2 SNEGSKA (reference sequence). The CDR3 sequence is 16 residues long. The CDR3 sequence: CSATTPALAGGYEQYV. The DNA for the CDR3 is TGCAGTGCTACGACCCCTGCACTAGCGGGGGGGTACGAGCAGTACGTC.

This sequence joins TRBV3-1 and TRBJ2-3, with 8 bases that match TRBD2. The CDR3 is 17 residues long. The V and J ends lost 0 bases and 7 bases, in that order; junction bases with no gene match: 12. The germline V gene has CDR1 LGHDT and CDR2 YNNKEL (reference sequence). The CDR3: CASSQDVLSGSMNTQYF. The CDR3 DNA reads TGTGCCAGCAGCCAAGATGTTTTGAGCGGGAGCATGAATACGCAGTATTTT.

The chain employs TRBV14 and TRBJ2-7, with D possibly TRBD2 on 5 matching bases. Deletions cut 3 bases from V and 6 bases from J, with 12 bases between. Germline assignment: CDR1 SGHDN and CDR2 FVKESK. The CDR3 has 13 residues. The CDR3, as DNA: TGTGCCAGCAGCCAGAGGACTGCCGGCGAGCAGTACGTC. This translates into CASSQRTAGEQYV.

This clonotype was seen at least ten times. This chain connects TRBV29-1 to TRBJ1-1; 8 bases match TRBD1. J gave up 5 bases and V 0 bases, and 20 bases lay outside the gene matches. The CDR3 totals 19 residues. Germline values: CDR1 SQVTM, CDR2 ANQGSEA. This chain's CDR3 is CSVEDLSRRSGGRGTEAFF. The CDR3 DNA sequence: TGCAGCGTTGAAGATCTTTCAAGGAGGTCAGGGGGCAGGGGTACTGAAGCTTTCTTT.

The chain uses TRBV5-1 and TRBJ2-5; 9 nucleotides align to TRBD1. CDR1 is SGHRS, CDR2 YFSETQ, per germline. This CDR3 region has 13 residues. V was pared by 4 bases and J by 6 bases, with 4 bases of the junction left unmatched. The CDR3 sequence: CASSEGQGKTQYF. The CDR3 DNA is TGCGCCAGCAGCGAGGGACAGGGCAAGACCCAGTACTTC.

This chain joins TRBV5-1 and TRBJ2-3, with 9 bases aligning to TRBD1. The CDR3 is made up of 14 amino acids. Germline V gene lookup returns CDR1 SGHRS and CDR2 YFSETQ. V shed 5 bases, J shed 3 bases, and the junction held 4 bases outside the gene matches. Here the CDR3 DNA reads TGCGCCAGCAGAGGTGGACAGGGGACAGATACGCAGTATTTT. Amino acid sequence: CASRGGQGTDTQYF.

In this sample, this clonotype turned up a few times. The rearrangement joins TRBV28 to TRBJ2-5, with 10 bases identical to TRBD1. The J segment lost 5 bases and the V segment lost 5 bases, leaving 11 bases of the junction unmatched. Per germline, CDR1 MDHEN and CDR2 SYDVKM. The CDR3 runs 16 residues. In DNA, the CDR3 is TGTGCCAGCAGTACCCACCCCGGGACAGGGGTGGAGACCCAGTACTTC. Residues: CASSTHPGTGVETQYF.

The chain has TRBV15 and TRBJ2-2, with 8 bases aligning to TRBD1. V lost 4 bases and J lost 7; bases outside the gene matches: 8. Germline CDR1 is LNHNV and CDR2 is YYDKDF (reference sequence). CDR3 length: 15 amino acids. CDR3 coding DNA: TGTGCCACCAGCACTTGCAGGGGGCAGAACGGGGAGCTGTTTTTT. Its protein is CATSTCRGQNGELFF.

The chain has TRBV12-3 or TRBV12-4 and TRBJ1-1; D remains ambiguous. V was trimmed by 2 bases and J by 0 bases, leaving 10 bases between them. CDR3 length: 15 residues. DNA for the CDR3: TGTGCCAGCAGTTTATCCCACAACATGAACACTGAAGCTTTCTTT. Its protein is CASSLSHNMNTEAFF.

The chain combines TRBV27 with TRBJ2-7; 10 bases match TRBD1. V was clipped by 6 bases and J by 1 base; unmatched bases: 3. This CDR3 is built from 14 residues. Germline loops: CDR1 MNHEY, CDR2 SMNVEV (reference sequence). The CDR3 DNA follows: TGTGCCAGCAGACGGACAGGGGGTTCCTACGAGCAGTACGTC. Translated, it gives CASRRTGGSYEQYV.

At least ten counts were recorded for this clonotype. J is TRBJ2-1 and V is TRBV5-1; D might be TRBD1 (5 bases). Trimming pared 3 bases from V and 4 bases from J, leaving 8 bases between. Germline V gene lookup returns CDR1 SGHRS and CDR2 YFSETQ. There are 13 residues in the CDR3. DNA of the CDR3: TGCGCCAGCAGCTCCGACAGATACAATGAGCAGTTCTTC. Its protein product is CASSSDRYNEQFF.

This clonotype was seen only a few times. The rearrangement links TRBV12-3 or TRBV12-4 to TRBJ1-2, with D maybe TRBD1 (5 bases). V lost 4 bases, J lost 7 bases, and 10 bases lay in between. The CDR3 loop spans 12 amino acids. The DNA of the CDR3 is TGTGCCAGCAGTTATGGGACGACTGGCTACACCTTC. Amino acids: CASSYGTTGYTF.

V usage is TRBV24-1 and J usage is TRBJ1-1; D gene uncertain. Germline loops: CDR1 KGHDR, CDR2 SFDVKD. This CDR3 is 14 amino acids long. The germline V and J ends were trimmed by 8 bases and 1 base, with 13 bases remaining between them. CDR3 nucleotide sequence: TGTGCCACCACAGCCGGCGGGGAGAACACTGAAGCTTTCTTT. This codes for CATTAGGENTEAFF.

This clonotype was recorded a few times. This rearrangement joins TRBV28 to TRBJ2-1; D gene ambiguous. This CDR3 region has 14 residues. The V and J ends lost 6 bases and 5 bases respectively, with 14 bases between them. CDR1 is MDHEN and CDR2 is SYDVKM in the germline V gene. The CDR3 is CASSPPTRNNEQFF. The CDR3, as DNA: TGTGCCAGCAGCCCGCCGACTCGGAACAATGAGCAGTTCTTC.

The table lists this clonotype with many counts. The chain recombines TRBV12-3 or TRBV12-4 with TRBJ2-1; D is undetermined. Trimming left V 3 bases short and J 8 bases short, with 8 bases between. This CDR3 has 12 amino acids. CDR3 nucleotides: TGTGCCAGCAGTTTTGTAACCGATGAGCAGTTCTTC. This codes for CASSFVTDEQFF.

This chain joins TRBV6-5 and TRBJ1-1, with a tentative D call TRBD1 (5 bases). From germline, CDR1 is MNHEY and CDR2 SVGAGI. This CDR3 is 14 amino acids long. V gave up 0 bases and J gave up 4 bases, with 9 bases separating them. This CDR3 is CASSYSSGTTEAFF. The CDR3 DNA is TGTGCCAGCAGTTACTCGTCAGGGACCACTGAAGCTTTCTTT.

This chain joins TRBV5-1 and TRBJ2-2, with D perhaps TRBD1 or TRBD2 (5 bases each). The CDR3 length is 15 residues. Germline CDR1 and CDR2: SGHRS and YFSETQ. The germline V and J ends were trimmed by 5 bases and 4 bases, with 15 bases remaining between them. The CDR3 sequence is CASSLSLGTTGELFF. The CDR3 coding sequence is TGCGCCAGCAGTCTCTCTCTAGGGACCACCGGGGAGCTGTTTTTT.

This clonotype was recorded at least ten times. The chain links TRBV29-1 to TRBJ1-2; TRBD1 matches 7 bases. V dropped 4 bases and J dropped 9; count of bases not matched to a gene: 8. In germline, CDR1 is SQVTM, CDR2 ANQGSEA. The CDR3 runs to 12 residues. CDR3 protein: CSVGEGALSYTF. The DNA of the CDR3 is TGCAGCGTTGGAGAGGGGGCTTTGAGCTACACCTTC.

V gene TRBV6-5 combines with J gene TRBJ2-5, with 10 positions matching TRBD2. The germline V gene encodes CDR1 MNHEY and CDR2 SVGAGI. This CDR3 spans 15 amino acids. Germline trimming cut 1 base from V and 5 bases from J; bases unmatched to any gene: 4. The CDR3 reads CASSYLTSGFETQYF. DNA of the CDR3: TGTGCCAGCAGTTACTTGACTAGCGGGTTCGAGACCCAGTACTTC.

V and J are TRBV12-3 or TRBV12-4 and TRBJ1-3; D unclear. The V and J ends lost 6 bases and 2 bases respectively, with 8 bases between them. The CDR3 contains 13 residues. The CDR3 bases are TGTGCCAGCAGCTCGGTCGCTGGAAACACCATATATTTT. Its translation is CASSSVAGNTIYF.

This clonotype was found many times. The CDR3 DNA sequence: TGCGCCAGCACCTCGGCAGGCAACACTGAAGCTTTCTTT. Its translation: CASTSAGNTEAFF. This chain joins TRBV5-1 and TRBJ1-1; D remains unclear. Germline CDR1 SGHRS, CDR2 YFSETQ. This CDR3 spans 13 amino acids. Trimming took off 6 bases at V and 2 bases at J, with 11 bases between the two ends.

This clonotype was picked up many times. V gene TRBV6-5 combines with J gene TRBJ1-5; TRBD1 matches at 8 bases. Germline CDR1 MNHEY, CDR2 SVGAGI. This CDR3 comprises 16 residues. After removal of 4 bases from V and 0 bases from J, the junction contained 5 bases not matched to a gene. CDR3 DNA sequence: TGTGCCAGCAGTTGGGGGACAGGTAATAGCAATCAGCCCCAGCATTTT. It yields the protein CASSWGTGNSNQPQHF.

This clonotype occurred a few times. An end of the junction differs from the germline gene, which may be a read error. The chain's CDR3 is CASSLAYSLGQSGNTIYF. CDR3 bases: TGCGCCAGCAGCTTAGCGTATTCCCTTGGACAGTCGGGAAACACCATATATTTT. The chain employs TRBV7-8 and TRBJ1-3; D is possibly TRBD1 (6 bases). The CDR3 spans 18 residues. Germline loops: CDR1 SGHVS, CDR2 FQNEAQ.